These 3 T cell receptor beta chains share one sample of origin, sequenced in a study of blood T cell repertoires in COVID-19. Data came from immunoSEQ multiplex PCR; TCRdb stores just in-frame clones and leaves some out. This repertoire shows hundreds of thousands of clones, 86% found once; its top ten account for approximately 1.4%. Sequencing was performed on peripheral blood. These receptors originate from a young woman with active or convalescent COVID-19.

The chain uses TRBV5-6 and TRBJ1-1, with TRBD1 as a possible D gene (6 bases). Between the trimmed V and J ends, which lost 5 bases and 3 bases, there was a span of 11 bases. Germline V gene data show CDR1 as SGHDT and CDR2 as YYEEEE. The CDR3 totals 13 residues. CDR3 DNA: TGTGCCAGCAGTCCAGGGGTGGACACTGAAGCTTTCTTT. Residues: CASSPGVDTEAFF.

The chain employs TRBV3-1 (or the pseudogene TRBV3-2) and TRBJ2-5, with TRBD1 identical over 8 bases. Per germline, CDR1 LGHDT and CDR2 YNNKEL (reference sequence). The V and J ends lost 1 base and 1 base, in that order; junction bases with no gene match: 5. The CDR3 is 16 amino acids. CDR3 residues: CASSQAWTGSQETQYF. In DNA form, the CDR3 reads TGTGCCAGCAGCCAAGCCTGGACAGGGAGCCAAGAGACCCAGTACTTC.

Worth noting for this clone: The same CDR3 arises from other DNA sequences in this sample as well. V usage is TRBV27 and J usage is TRBJ2-7; perhaps TRBD1 as D (5 bases). Germline-derived CDR1 and CDR2 are MNHEY and SMNVEV (reference sequence). This CDR3 region has 12 residues. V was clipped by 5 bases and J by 4 bases, with 9 bases between them. The CDR3 coding sequence is TGTGCCAGCAGTCAGGGAACGTACGAGCAGTACTTC. This encodes CASSQGTYEQYF.